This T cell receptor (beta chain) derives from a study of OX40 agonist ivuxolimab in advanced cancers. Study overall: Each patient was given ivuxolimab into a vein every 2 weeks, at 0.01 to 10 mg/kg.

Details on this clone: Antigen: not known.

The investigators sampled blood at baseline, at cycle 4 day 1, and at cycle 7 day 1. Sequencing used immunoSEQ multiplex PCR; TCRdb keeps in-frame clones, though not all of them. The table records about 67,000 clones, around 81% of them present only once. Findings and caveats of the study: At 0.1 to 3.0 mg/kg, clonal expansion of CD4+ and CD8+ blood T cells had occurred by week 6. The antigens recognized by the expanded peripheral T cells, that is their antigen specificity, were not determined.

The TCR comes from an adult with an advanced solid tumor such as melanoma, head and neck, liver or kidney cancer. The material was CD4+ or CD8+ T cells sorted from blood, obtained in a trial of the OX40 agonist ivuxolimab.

CDR3 sequence: CATHRVNEQYV. CDR3 coding DNA: TGTGCCACCCACAGGGTCAACGAGCAGTACGTC. The gene calls are TRBV10-3 and TRBJ2-7, with D possibly being TRBD1 (6 bases). Germline values: CDR1 ENHRY, CDR2 SYGVKD. V gave up 10 bases and J gave up 5 bases, with 12 bases separating them. The CDR3 totals 11 residues.